One and the same sample provided the 25 T cell receptor beta chains below, sequenced in a study of technical replicates of blood from a few donors. Assay used: immunoSEQ multiplex PCR; TCRdb lists only in-frame clones, some missing. The sample records around 62,000 clones, about 98% being singletons. The specimen sequenced was T cells isolated from PBMCs. The source of these receptors is a human donor in good health.

The V gene is TRBV5-1, the J gene TRBJ2-7; 9 nucleotides match TRBD1. Germline CDR1 reads SGHRS; CDR2 reads YFSETQ. This CDR3 contains 15 residues. After removal of 2 bases from V and 1 base from J, the junction contained 4 bases not matched to a gene. The CDR3 nucleotides read TGCGCCAGCAGCTTTGGGACAGGGTTGTCCTACGAGCAGTACTTC. Its protein is CASSFGTGLSYEQYF.

The genes are TRBV2 and TRBJ1-2, with D unclear. Germline loops: CDR1 SNHLY, CDR2 FYNNEI. The V gene lost 2 bases and the J gene lost 8 bases, with 18 bases spanning the gap. The CDR3 is 15 amino acids. The chain's CDR3 is CASSEMLYGSGGYTF. CDR3 sequence (DNA): TGTGCCAGCAGTGAAATGCTATATGGATCGGGAGGCTACACCTTC.

The chain joins TRBV6-4 to TRBJ1-6, with 7 bases that match TRBD1. This CDR3 comprises 13 residues. With 6 bases clipped from V and 13 bases from J, the junction kept 9 bases outside the gene matches. CDR1 is MRHNA and CDR2 is SNTAGT in the germline V gene. The DNA for the CDR3 is TGTGCCAGCAGCCAAGGGGGCTTGGGGCCCCTCCACTTT. This translates into CASSQGGLGPLHF.

This chain links TRBV11-3 with TRBJ1-2, with TRBD1 as a possible D gene (5 bases). CDR1 and CDR2 (germline): SGHNT, YENEEA. The CDR3 has 15 amino acids. The V end lost 5 bases, the J end lost 0 bases, and 13 bases lay between the germline ends. The CDR3 region is CASSMTGQSNYGYTF. The CDR3 nucleotides read TGTGCCAGCAGCATGACCGGACAATCTAACTATGGCTACACCTTC.

V usage is TRBV29-1 and J usage is TRBJ2-1, with 11 bases matching TRBD1. CDR1 is SQVTM and CDR2 is ANQGSEA in the germline V gene. V lost 6 bases and J lost 7; bases outside the gene matches: 8. The CDR3 length is 14 residues. The CDR3 bases are TGCAGCGTCGCGTGGACAGGGGGCATGAATGAGCAGTTCTTC. Its translation: CSVAWTGGMNEQFF.

The V call is TRBV6-1, the J call TRBJ1-5, with D uncertain. The CDR3 has 14 residues. Germline-derived CDR1 and CDR2 are MNHNS and SASEGT. V gave up 4 bases and J gave up 3 bases, with 10 bases separating them. The CDR3 DNA reads as TGTGCCAGCAGTGTAAGCGGCGACAATCAGCCCCAGCATTTT. The encoded protein is CASSVSGDNQPQHF.

The J gene is TRBJ2-1, the V gene TRBV21-1; the table's D call TRBD2 went unverified against the DNA. TRBV21-1 is described as a pseudogene. The CDR3 contains 17 residues. The CDR3 bases are TGTGCCAGCAGCATGGGGAAGACTAGGGCGAATTACAATGAGCAGTTCTTC. Translated, it gives CASSMGKTRANYNEQFF.

The V gene is TRBV5-5, the J gene TRBJ1-4; maybe TRBD1 (5 bases). Trimming took 0 bases from V and 4 from J, leaving 10 bases between them. The germline gives CDR1 SGHKS, CDR2 YYEKEE (reference sequence). The CDR3 consists of 15 residues. CDR3: CASSLGQLSNEKLFF. CDR3 nucleotides: TGTGCCAGCAGCTTGGGACAGCTAAGTAATGAAAAACTGTTTTTT.

The chain has TRBV2 and TRBJ2-7, with 8 bases lining up with TRBD2. Germline-derived CDR1 and CDR2 are SNHLY and FYNNEI. The CDR3 contains 16 residues. Trimming at V came to 4 bases and at J to 0 bases, leaving 8 bases not matched to a gene. The CDR3 spells CASSVPGGALSYEQYF. In DNA, the CDR3 is TGTGCCAGCAGTGTCCCCGGGGGGGCCCTCTCCTACGAGCAGTACTTC.

The chain carries TRBV9 and TRBJ2-7, with 7 bases that match TRBD2. This CDR3 has 15 amino acids. V shed 0 bases and J 4 bases; nucleotides not matched to a gene: 7. Germline lookup yields CDR1 SGDLS and CDR2 YYNGEE. The CDR3 region has the DNA TGTGCCAGCAGCGTAGCCGGAGCGGGGTCGTACGAGCAGTACTTC. It specifies CASSVAGAGSYEQYF.

The chain has TRBV9 and TRBJ2-3; perhaps TRBD2 as D (7 bases). CDR1 is SGDLS, CDR2 YYNGEE, per germline. Trimming shortened V by 0 bases and J by 4 bases, and 12 bases separated the two germline ends. The CDR3 has 15 residues. The CDR3 sequence: CASSVGGGPSDTQYF. CDR3 coding DNA: TGTGCCAGCAGCGTAGGGGGGGGGCCCTCAGATACGCAGTATTTT.

The V call is TRBV30, the J call TRBJ2-7; D might be TRBD2 (5 bases). Trimming removed 5 bases from V and 6 bases from J, with 14 bases in between. Germline loops: CDR1 GTSNPN, CDR2 SVGIG (reference sequence). The CDR3 runs to 12 residues. The CDR3 DNA reads TGTGCCTGGTCCCAGAGCCGGGGCGAGCAGTACTTC. This encodes CAWSQSRGEQYF.

This rearrangement joins TRBV27 to TRBJ2-1; tentatively, D is TRBD1 (7 bases). The CDR3 is 13 residues long. CDR1 and CDR2 (germline): MNHEY, SMNVEV (reference sequence). V was cut by 5 bases and J by 6 bases, with 11 bases left in between. Here the CDR3 reads CASSQGGRNEQFF. CDR3 DNA: TGTGCCAGCAGTCAGGGGGGACGCAATGAGCAGTTCTTC.

The chain is built from TRBV10-2 and TRBJ1-1; 10 bases line up with TRBD1. CDR1 is WSHSY and CDR2 is SAAADI in the germline V gene. This CDR3 has 16 amino acids. Trimming cost V 3 bases and J 1 base; bases outside gene matches: 5. CDR3 DNA: TGCGCCAGCAGTGAAGGACAGGGGGGCTGGAACACTGAAGCTTTCTTT. Translated: CASSEGQGGWNTEAFF.

The chain's CDR3 is CASSWAGEQFF. DNA for the CDR3: TGTGCCAGCAGCTGGGCGGGTGAGCAGTTCTTC. This sequence joins TRBV6-5 and TRBJ2-1; a possible D gene is TRBD2 (5 bases). V was cut by 6 bases and J by 9 bases, with 9 bases left in between. CDR3 length equals 11 residues. Germline V lookup: CDR1 MNHEY, CDR2 SVGAGI.

This chain uses TRBV10-2 with TRBJ2-1; D gene unclear. CDR1 is WSHSY and CDR2 is SAAADI in the germline V gene. The V gene lost 10 bases and the J gene lost 4 bases, with 8 bases spanning the gap. CDR3 length: 11 amino acids. In DNA, the CDR3 is TGCGCCACCACGGGTTACAATGAGCAGTTCTTC. Translation: CATTGYNEQFF.

The chain joins TRBV19 to TRBJ1-1, with D possibly TRBD1 on 5 matching bases. V was pared by 5 bases and J by 4 bases, with 14 bases between. This CDR3 contains 14 residues. Germline values: CDR1 LNHDA, CDR2 SQIVND (reference sequence). CDR3 nucleotide sequence: TGTGCCAGTAGTGTATGGGGGGACCTCACTGAAGCTTTCTTT. It is translated as CASSVWGDLTEAFF. Filled out from reference TRBV19 and TRBJ1-1, the complete variable domain reads DGGITQSPKYLFRKEGQNVTLSCEQNLNHDAMYWYRQDPGQGLRLIYYSQIVNDFQKGDIAEGYSVSREKKESFPLTVTSAQKNPTAFYLCASSVWGDLTEAFFGQGTRLTVV.

In its sample, this clone was seen once. This chain links TRBV29-1 with TRBJ1-1, with a weak D call TRBD1 (6 bases). CDR1 is SQVTM, CDR2 ANQGSEA, per germline. This CDR3 has 14 amino acids. Trimming took off 5 bases at V and 2 bases at J, with 15 bases between the two ends. The CDR3 DNA reads as TGCAGCGTTCGAGCAGGACAGAGCAACACTGAAGCTTTCTTT. Amino acid sequence: CSVRAGQSNTEAFF.

The chain employs TRBV2 and TRBJ1-1; 7 bases fit TRBD1. The CDR3 covers 14 residues. Per germline, CDR1 SNHLY and CDR2 FYNNEI. V was clipped by 5 bases and J by 8 bases; unmatched bases: 11. This CDR3 is CASSPPLRDSEAFF. The DNA for the CDR3 is TGTGCCAGCAGTCCACCACTCCGGGACAGCGAAGCTTTCTTT.

The V call is TRBV9, the J call TRBJ2-7; 11 bases agree with TRBD1. The CDR3 runs 14 residues. J lost 4 bases, V lost 2 bases, and 2 bases had no gene match. CDR1 and CDR2 from the germline V gene are SGDLS and YYNGEE. The DNA of the CDR3 is TGTGCCAGCAGCGTCCGGGACAGGGGGTACGAGCAGTACTTC. It is translated as CASSVRDRGYEQYF.

The rearrangement links TRBV5-1 to TRBJ2-5; TRBD1 matches 7 bases. The V gene's germline CDR1 is SGHRS and CDR2 YFSETQ. J was trimmed by 9 bases and V by 4 bases; bases with no gene match: 3. The CDR3 is made up of 11 amino acids. In DNA, the CDR3 is TGCGCCAGCAGCGGTACAGGGGCCCAGTACTTC. Protein product: CASSGTGAQYF. Full variable domain (rest looked up from reference TRBV5-1 and TRBJ2-5): KAGVTQTPRYLIKTRGQQVTLSCSPISGHRSVSWYQQTPGQGLQFLFEYFSETQRNKGNFPGRFSGRQFSNSRSEMNVSTLELGDSALYLCASSGTGAQYFGPGTRLLVL.

The J gene is TRBJ2-6, the V gene TRBV21-1; the table's D call, TRBD1, has no DNA check behind it. TRBV21-1 is tagged as a pseudogene. The CDR3 totals 20 residues. The CDR3: CASSNVARGRVFSGANVLTF. As DNA, the CDR3 is TGTGCCAGCAGCAATGTAGCCCGTGGCAGGGTATTCTCTGGGGCCAACGTCCTGACTTTC.

The CDR3 nucleotides read TGTGCCAGCAGCTTAGGGGGTACGGGGGCGAACACCGGGGAGCTGTTTTTT. Its protein product is CASSLGGTGANTGELFF. The V and J genes are TRBV13 and TRBJ2-2, with D possibly TRBD2 on 6 matching bases. The CDR3 consists of 17 residues. Trimming stripped 0 bases from V and 0 bases from J, with 11 bases between. Germline CDR1 reads PRHDT; CDR2 reads FYEKMQ (reference sequence).

The rearrangement links TRBV10-3 to TRBJ1-1; the D gene is possibly TRBD1 (6 bases). V lost 10 bases and J 11 bases, leaving 23 bases between the germline ends. CDR1 and CDR2 from the germline V gene are ENHRY and SYGVKD. The CDR3 totals 13 residues. DNA of the CDR3: TGTGCCACCCGGAACGCGGACAGCGATTCGGCTTTCTTT. Translation gives CATRNADSDSAFF.

The chain employs TRBV11-3 and TRBJ1-2; weak D call: TRBD1 (6 bases). V was shortened by 2 bases and J by 2 bases, with 6 bases between the two germline ends. The CDR3 spans 13 residues. From germline, CDR1 is SGHNT and CDR2 YENEEA. The CDR3 DNA reads TGTGCCAGCAGCTTACAGGGGAACTATGGCTACACCTTC. It codes for CASSLQGNYGYTF.